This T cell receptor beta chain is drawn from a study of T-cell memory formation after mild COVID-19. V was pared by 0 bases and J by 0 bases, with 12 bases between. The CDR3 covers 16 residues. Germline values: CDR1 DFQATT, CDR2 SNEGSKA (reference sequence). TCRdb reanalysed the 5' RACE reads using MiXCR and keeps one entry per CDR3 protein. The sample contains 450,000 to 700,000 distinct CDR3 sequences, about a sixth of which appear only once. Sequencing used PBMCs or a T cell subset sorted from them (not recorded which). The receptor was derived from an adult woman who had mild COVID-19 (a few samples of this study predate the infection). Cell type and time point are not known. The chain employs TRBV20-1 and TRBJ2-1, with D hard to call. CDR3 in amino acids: CSARDPGRSSYNEQFF. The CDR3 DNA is TGCAGTGCTAGAGATCCCGGCCGCAGCTCCTACAATGAGCAGTTCTTC.